This T cell receptor beta chain emerged from a study of CXCR3-negative and CXCR3-positive naive CD8 T cells. This clonotype is medium-sized (0.01 to 0.1%) by frequency. 5' RACE that incorporated UMI labels was used to prepare the TRB cDNA libraries. TCRdb re-called the 5' RACE reads and catalogs CDR3 proteins one per entry, DNA excluded. Its clone listing holds around 8,800 distinct CDR3 sequences. The TCR comes from a human donor in good health. Some clones in this sample may be carry-over from other donors' samples. Sequenced input: naive CXCR3- CD8+ T cells from blood. The sample's subset: CD45RO-CCR7+CD27+CD95- naive CD8+ T cells lacking CXCR3 (TNR3-).

The CDR3 here is CASRTSGEETQYF. V is TRBV5-1 and J is TRBJ2-5; TCRdb picks TRBD2, but there is no DNA to check that call. This CDR3 spans 13 amino acids. CDR1 and CDR2 (germline): SGHRS, YFSETQ.